The 2 T cell receptor beta chains in this list originate from one sample, sequenced in a study of cytomegalovirus exposure and HLA in healthy donors. Primers included in the PCR were 60 Vbeta and 13 Jbeta primers. Libraries were prepared by immunoSEQ multiplex PCR; TCRdb keeps only in-frame clonotypes and omits some of them. The repertoire consists of some 80,000 clones, with more than 60% occurring once and the leading ten covering around 1.5%. The sequenced sample consisted of PBMCs. These receptors were collected from a man in his forties in good health and CMV-seronegative.

The rearrangement uses TRBV5-6 and TRBJ2-3; 9 bases are shared with TRBD2. Trimming at V came to 2 bases and at J to 2 bases, leaving 12 bases not matched to a gene. The CDR3 contains 18 residues. In germline, CDR1 is SGHDT, CDR2 YYEEEE. The CDR3 nucleotides are TGTGCCAGCAGCTTAGCTAGCGGGATGGAAGCTAACACAGATACGCAGTATTTT. As protein: CASSLASGMEANTDTQYF.

Details on this clone: The identical CDR3 is also encoded by other nucleotide sequences in the sample. Here the CDR3 DNA reads TGCGCCAGCAGCTTGAGGGACAGTAACACCGGGGAGCTGTTTTTT. Translated, it gives CASSLRDSNTGELFF. The J gene is TRBJ2-2, the V gene TRBV5-1; 7 bases are a match to TRBD1. Germline V lookup: CDR1 SGHRS, CDR2 YFSETQ. There are 15 residues in the CDR3. The V segment lost 1 base and the J segment 2 bases; nucleotides outside the gene matches: 2.